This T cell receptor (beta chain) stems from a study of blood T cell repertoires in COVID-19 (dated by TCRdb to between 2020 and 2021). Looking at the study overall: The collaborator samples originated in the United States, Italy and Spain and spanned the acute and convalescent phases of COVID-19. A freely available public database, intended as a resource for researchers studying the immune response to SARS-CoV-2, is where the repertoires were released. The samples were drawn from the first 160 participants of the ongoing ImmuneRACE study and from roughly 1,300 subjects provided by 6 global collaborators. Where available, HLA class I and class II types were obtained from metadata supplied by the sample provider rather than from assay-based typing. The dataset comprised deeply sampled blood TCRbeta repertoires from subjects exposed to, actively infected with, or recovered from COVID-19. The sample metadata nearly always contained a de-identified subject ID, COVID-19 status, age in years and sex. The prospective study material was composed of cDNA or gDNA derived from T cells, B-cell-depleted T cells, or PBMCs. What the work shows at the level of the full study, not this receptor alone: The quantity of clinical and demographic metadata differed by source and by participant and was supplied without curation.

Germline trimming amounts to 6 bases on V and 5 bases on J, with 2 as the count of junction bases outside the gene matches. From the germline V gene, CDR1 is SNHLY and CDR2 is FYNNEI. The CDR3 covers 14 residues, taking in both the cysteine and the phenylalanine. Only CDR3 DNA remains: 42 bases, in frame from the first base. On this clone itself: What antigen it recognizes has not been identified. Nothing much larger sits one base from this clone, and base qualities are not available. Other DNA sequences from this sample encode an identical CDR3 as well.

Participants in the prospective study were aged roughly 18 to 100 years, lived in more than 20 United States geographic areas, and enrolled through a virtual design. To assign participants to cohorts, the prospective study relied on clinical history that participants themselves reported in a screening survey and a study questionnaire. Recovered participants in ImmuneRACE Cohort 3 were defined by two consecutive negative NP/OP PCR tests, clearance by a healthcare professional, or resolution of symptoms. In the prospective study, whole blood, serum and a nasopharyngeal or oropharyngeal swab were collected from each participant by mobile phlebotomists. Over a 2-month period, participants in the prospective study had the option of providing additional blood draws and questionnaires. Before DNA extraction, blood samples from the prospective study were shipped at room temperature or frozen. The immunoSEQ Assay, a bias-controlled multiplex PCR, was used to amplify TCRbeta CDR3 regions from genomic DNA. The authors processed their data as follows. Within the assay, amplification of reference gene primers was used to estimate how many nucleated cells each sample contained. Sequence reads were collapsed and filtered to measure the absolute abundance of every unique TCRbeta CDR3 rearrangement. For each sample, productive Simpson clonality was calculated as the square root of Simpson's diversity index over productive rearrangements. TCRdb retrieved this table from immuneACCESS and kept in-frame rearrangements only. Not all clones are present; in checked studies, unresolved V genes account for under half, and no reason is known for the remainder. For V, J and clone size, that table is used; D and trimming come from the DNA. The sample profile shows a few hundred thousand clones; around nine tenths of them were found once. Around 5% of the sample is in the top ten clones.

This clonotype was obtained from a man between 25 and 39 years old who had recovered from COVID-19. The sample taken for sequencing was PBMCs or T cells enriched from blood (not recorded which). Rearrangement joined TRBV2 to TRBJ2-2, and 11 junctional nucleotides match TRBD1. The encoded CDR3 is CASSGTGGTGELFF. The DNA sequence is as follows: TGTGCCAGCAGCGGGACAGGGGGGACCGGGGAGCTGTTTTTT.